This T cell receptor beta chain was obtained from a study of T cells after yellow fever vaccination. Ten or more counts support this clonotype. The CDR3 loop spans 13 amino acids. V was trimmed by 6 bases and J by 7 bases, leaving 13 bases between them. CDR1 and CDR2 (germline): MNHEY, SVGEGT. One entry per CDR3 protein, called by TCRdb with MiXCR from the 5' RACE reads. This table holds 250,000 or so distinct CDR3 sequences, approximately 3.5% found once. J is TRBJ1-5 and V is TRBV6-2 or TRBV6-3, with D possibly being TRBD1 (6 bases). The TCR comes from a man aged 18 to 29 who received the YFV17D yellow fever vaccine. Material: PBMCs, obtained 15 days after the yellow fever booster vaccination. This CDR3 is CASREQGWQPQHF. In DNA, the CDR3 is TGTGCCAGCAGGGAACAGGGCTGGCAGCCCCAGCATTTT.